This T cell receptor (beta chain) was found in a study of T cells after posttransplantation cyclophosphamide. Study-wide points: TRB clonality was highly associated with recipient CMV seropositivity and reactivation. Tissue-infiltrating T cells from skin or gut overlapped little with blood T cells. Later post-transplant blood repertoires were often dominated by donor CD8+ memory clones.

Method: immunoSEQ multiplex PCR; TCRdb's copy keeps in-frame clones and lacks some. The table lists under 25,000 clones, around 70% of them singletons. Treatment was busulfan-fludarabine conditioning, a marrow graft, and cyclophosphamide on days +3 and +4. As regards this clone: Its antigen remains unidentified.

The origin of this receptor is a male patient in his thirties who received an allogeneic stem cell transplant from a related donor, was CMV-positive, and had acute GVHD only. The graft donor may account for some of the T cells. The input for sequencing was PBMCs, taken after an allogeneic stem cell transplant with post-transplant cyclophosphamide.

CDR3: CASSFWTSGGLNEQFF. The CDR3 DNA reads TGTGCCAGCAGCTTTTGGACTAGCGGGGGACTCAATGAGCAGTTCTTC. The rearrangement links TRBV7-2 to TRBJ2-1, with TRBD2 matching over 13 bases. The CDR3 sequence is 16 residues long. CDR1 and CDR2 from the germline V gene are SGHTA and FQGNSA. The V and J ends lost 3 bases and 6 bases, in that order; junction bases with no gene match: 5.